The clone carrying this T cell receptor beta chain turned up a few times. As yet, its antigen is unknown. TCRdb re-called the 5' RACE reads through MiXCR, storing one row per CDR3 protein. The sample lists roughly 130,000 distinct CDR3 sequences; over 15% were seen once. The data belong to a study of T-cell memory formation after mild COVID-19. Study-wide background: TCR clusters mostly belonged to single donors. Study conclusions and caveats: Among contracting clones, CD4+ were mainly CM/EM and CD8+ enriched in EMRA. Balance between CD4 and CD8 was seen in clones contracting day 15 to 85, and a CD4+ lean was seen in later expanders. Pre-infection memory contained some responding clones, which suggested that cross-reactive memory had joined.

The CDR3 is made up of 17 amino acids. Trimming stripped 4 bases from V and 8 bases from J, with 27 bases between. CDR1 and CDR2 (germline): SGHRS, YFSETQ. The chain combines TRBV5-1 with TRBJ1-2; D unclear. The sequence derives from a man between 18 and 35 years old who had mild COVID-19 (a few samples of this study predate the infection). Cell type and time point are not known. Sequencing was performed on PBMCs or a T cell subset sorted from them (not recorded which). This chain's CDR3 is CASSHRIGVAAPLGYTF. CDR3 nucleotide sequence: TGCGCCAGCAGCCACAGAATCGGGGTCGCCGCGCCCCTCGGCTACACCTTC.